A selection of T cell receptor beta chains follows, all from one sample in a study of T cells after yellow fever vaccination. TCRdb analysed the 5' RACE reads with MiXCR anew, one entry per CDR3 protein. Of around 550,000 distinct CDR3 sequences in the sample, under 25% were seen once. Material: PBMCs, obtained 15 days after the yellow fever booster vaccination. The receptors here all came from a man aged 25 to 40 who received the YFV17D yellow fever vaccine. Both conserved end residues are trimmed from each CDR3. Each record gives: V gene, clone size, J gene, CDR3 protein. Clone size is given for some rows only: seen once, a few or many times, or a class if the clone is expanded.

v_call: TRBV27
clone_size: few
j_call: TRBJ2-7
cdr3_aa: ASSLVAGDRGEQY

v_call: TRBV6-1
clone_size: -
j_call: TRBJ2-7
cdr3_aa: ASSEGWSLDEQY

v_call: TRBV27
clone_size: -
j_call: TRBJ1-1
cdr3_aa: TSSLSSGRRNTEAF

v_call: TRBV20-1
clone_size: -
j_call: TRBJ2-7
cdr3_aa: SARDPGTSTSEQY

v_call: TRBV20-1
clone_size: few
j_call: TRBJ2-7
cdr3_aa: SAPREGRSGEQY

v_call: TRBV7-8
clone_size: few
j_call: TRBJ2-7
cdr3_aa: ASSLGLMEQY

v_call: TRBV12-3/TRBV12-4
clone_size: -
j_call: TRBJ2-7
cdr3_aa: ASSPSEGSYEQY

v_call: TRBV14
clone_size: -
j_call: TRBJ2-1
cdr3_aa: ASSQDTAGGPWNEQF

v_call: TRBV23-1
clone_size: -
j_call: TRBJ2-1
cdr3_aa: AKRDTAGGISSYNEQF

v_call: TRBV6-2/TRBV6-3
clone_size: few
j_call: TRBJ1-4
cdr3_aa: ASSYGGRTQNEKLF

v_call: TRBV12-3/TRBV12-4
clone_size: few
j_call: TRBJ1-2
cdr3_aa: ASSYGQTNYGYT

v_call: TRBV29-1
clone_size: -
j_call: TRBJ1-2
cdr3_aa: SVEDHVPGYT

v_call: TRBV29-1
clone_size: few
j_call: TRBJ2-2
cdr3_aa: SVEEWKAVTNTGELF

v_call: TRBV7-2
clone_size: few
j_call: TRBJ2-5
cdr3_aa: ASSTPGQGSQETQY

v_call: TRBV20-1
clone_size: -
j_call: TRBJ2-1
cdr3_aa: SAKTSGSYEQF

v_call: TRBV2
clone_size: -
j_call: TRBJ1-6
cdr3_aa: ASTWDRVDSPLH